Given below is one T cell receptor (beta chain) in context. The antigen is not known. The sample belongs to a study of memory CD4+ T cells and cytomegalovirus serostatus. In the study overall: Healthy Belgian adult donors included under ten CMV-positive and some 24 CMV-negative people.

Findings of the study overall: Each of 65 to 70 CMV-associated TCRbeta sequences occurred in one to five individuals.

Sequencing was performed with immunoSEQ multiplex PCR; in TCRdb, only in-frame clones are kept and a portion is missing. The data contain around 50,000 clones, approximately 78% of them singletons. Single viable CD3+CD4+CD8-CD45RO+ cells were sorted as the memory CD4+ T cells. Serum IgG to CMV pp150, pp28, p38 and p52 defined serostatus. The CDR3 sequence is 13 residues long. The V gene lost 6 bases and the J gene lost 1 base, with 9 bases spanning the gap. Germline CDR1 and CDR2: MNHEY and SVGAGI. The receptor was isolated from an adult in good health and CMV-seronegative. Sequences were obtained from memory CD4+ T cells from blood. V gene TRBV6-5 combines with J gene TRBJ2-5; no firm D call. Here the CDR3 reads CASRKRIQETQYF. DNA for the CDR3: TGTGCCAGCAGGAAACGGATCCAAGAGACCCAGTACTTC.